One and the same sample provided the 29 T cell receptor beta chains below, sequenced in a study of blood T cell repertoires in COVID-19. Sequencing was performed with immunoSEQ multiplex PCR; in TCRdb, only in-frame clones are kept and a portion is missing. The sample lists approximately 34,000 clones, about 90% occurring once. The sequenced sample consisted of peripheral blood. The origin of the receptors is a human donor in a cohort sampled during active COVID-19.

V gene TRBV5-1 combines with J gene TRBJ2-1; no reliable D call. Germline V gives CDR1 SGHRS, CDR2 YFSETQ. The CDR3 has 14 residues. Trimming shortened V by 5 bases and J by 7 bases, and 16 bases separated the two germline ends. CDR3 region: CASSLTGSRNEQFF. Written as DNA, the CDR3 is TGCGCCAGCAGTCTTACTGGGTCGAGGAATGAGCAGTTCTTC.

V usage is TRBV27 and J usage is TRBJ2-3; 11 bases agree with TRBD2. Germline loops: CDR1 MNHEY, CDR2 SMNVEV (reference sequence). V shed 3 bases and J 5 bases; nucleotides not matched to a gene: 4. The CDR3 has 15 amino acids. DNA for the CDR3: TGTGCCAGCAGTTTCCTAGCGGGAGGTCGAGATACGCAGTATTTT. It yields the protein CASSFLAGGRDTQYF.

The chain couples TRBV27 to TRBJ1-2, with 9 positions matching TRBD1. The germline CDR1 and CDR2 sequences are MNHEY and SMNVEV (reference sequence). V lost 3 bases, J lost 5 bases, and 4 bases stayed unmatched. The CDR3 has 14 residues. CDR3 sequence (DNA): TGTGCCAGCAGTTTCCAGGGACAGGGATATGGCTACACCTTC. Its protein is CASSFQGQGYGYTF.

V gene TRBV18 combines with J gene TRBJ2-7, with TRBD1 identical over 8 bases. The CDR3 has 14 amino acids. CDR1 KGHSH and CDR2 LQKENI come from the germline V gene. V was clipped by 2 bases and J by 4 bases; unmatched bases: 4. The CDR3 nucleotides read TGTGCCAGCTCACCAGGACAGGGTTTGTACGAGCAGTACTTC. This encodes CASSPGQGLYEQYF.

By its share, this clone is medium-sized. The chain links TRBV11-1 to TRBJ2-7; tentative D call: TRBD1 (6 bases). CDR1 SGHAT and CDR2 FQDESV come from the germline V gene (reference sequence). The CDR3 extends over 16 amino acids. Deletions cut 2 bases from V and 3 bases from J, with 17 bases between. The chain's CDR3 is CASSLLGAVGLYEQYF. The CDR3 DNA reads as TGTGCCAGCAGCTTATTGGGGGCGGTAGGTCTCTACGAGCAGTACTTC. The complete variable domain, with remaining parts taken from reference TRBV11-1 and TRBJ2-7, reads EAEVAQSPRYKITEKSQAVAFWCDPISGHATLYWYRQILGQGPELLVQFQDESVVDDSQLPKDRFSAERLKGVDSTLKIQPAELGDSAMYLCASSLLGAVGLYEQYFGPGTRLTVT.

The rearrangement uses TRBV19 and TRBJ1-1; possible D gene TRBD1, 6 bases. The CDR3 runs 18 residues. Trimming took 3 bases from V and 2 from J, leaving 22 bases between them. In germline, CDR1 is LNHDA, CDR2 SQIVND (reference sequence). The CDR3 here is CASSMWGMGDRTNTEAFF. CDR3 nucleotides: TGTGCCAGTAGTATGTGGGGAATGGGAGACAGGACTAACACTGAAGCTTTCTTT.

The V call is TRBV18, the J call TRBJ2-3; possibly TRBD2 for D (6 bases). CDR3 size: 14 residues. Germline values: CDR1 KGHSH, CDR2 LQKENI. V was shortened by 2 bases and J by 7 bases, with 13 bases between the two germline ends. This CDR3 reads CASSPGGGANTQYF. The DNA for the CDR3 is TGTGCCAGCTCACCAGGGGGAGGAGCGAATACGCAGTATTTT.

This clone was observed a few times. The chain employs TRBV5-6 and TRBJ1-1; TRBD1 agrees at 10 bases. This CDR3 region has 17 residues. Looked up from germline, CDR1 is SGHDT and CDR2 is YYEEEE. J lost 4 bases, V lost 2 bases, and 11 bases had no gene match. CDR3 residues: CASSFDRGRVGPTEAFF. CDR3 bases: TGTGCCAGCAGCTTTGACAGGGGGCGCGTAGGTCCCACTGAAGCTTTCTTT. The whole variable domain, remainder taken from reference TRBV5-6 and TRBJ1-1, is DAGVTQSPTHLIKTRGQQVTLRCSPKSGHDTVSWYQQALGQGPQFIFQYYEEEERQRGNFPDRFSGHQFPNYSSELNVNALLLGDSALYLCASSFDRGRVGPTEAFFGQGTRLTVV.

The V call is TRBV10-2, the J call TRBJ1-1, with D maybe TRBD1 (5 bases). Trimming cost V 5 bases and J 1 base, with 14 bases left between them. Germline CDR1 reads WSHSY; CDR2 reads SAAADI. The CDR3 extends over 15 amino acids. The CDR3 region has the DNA TGCGCCAGCAGTAATATTAGGGGCGGGAACACTGAAGCTTTCTTT. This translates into CASSNIRGGNTEAFF.

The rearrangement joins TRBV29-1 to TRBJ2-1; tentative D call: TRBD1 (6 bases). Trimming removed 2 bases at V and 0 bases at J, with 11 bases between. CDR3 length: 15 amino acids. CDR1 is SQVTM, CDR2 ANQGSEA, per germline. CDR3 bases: TGCAGCGTTGAATTGGGGGCGAGCTCCTACAATGAGCAGTTCTTC. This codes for CSVELGASSYNEQFF.

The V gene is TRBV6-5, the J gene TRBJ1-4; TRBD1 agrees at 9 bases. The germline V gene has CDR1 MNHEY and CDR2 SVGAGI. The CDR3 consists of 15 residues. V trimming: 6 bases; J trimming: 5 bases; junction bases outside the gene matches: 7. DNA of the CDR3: TGTGCCAGCAGGCGGGACAGGGCGGGAAATGAAAAACTGTTTTTT. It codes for CASRRDRAGNEKLFF.

The CDR3 sequence: CASSQDRAGGGTQYF. CDR3 coding DNA: TGCGCCAGCAGCCAAGATCGAGCGGGAGGGGGGACCCAGTACTTC. This chain uses TRBV4-1 with TRBJ2-5; 10 bases are shared with TRBD2. CDR1 and CDR2 from the germline V gene are MGHRA and YSYEKL. This CDR3 has 15 residues. V was pared by 0 bases and J by 7 bases, with 5 bases of the junction left unmatched.

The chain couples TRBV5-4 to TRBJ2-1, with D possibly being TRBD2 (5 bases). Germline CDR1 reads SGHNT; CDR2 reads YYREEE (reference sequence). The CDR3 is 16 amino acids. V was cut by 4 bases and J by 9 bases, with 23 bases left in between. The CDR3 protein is CASSPGGGRSGPEQFF. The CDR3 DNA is TGTGCCAGCAGCCCAGGTGGCGGGCGAAGCGGTCCTGAGCAGTTCTTC. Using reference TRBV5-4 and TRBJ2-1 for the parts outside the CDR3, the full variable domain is ETGVTQSPTHLIKTRGQQVTLRCSSQSGHNTVSWYQQALGQGPQFIFQYYREEENGRGNFPPRFSGLQFPNYSSELNVNALELDDSALYLCASSPGGGRSGPEQFFGPGTRLTVL.

The CDR3 protein is CASSSLTSGASSYNEQFF. CDR3 nucleotides: TGTGCCAGCAGCTCCCTGACTAGCGGGGCCAGCTCCTACAATGAGCAGTTCTTC. This chain uses TRBV7-2 with TRBJ2-1; TRBD2 agrees at 11 bases. The germline gives CDR1 SGHTA, CDR2 FQGNSA. V trimming: 4 bases; J trimming: 0 bases; junction bases outside the gene matches: 8. CDR3 length: 18 residues.

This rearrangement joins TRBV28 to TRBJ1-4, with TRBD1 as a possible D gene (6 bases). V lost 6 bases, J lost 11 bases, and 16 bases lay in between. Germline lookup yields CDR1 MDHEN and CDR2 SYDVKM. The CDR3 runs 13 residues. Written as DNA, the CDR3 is TGTGCCAGCAGATCTTCGACAGGAAGCAAACTGTTTTTT. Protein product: CASRSSTGSKLFF.

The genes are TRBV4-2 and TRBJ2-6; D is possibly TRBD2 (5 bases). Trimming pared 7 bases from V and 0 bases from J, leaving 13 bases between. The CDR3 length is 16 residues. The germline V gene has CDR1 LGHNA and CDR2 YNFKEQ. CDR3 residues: CASTADGGSGANVLTF. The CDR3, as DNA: TGTGCCAGCACCGCCGACGGAGGCTCTGGGGCCAACGTCCTGACTTTC.

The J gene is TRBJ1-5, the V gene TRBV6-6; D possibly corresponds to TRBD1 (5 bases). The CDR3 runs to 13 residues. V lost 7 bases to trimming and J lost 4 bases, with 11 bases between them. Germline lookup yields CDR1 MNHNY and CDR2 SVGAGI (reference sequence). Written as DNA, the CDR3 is TGTGCCAGCACACAGGTGTGGAATCAGCCCCAGCATTTT. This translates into CASTQVWNQPQHF.

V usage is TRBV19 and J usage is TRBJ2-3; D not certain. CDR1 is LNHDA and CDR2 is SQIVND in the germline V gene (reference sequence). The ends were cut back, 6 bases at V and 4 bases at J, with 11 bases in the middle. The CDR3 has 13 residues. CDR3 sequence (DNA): TGTGCCAGTAGCCCCGTAGAACCAGATACGCAGTATTTT. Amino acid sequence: CASSPVEPDTQYF.

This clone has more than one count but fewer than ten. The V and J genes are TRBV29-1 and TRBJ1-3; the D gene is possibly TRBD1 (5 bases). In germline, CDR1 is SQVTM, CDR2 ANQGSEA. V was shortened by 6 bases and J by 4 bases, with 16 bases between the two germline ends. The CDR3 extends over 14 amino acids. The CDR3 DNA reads TGCAGCGTCGACCCCGCCGGGGGAGGAAACACCATATATTTT. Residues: CSVDPAGGGNTIYF.

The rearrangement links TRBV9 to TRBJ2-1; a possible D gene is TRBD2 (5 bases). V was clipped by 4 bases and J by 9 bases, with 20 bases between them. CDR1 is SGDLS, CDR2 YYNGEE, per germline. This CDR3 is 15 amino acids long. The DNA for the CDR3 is TGTGCCAGCAGCAAGAGGACTGAAGGATCCTTTGAGCAGTTCTTC. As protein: CASSKRTEGSFEQFF.

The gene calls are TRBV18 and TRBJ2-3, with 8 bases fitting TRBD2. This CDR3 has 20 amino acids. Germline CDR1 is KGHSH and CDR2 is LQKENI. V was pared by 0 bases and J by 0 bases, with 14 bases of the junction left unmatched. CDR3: CASSPPRVAGLRESTDTQYF. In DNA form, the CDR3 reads TGTGCCAGCTCACCACCTAGGGTAGCGGGGTTACGGGAGAGCACAGATACGCAGTATTTT.

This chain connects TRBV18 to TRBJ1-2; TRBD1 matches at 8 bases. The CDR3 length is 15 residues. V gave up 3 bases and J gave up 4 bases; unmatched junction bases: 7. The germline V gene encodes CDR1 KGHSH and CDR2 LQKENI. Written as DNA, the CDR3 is TGTGCCAGCTCACCTGGCGGACAGGGCGCCTATGGCTACACCTTC. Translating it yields CASSPGGQGAYGYTF.

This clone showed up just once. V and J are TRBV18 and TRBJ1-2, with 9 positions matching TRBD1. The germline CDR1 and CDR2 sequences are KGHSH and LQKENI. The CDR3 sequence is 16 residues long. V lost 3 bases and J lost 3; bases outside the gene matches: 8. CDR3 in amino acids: CASSPPGQGIYYGYTF. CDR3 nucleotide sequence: TGTGCCAGCTCACCTCCGGGACAGGGCATCTACTATGGCTACACCTTC.

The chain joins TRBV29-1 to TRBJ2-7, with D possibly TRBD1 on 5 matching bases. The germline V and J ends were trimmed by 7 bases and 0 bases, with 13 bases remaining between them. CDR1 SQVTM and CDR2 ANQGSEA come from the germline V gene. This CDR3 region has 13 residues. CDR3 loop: CSAAWGSSYEQYF. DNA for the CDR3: TGCAGCGCTGCCTGGGGCAGCTCCTACGAGCAGTACTTC.

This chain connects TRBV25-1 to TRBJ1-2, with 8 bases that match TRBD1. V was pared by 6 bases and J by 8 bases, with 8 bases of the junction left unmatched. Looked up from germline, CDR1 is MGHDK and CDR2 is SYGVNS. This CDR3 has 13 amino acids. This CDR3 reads CASRATGGRGYTF. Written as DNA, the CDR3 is TGTGCCAGCAGGGCAACAGGGGGGAGGGGCTACACCTTC.

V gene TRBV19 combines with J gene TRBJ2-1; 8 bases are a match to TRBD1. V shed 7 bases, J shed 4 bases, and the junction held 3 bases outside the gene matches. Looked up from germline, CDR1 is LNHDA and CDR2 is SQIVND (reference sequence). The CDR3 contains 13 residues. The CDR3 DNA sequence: TGTGCCAGTACCAGGACAGGGTACAATGAGCAGTTCTTC. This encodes CASTRTGYNEQFF.

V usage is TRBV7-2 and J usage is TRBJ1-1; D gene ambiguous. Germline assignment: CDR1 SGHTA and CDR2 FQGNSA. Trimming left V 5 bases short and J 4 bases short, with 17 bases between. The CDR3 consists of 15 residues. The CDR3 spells CASSPLAAGGTEAFF. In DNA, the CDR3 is TGTGCCAGCAGCCCCCTGGCGGCGGGCGGCACTGAAGCTTTCTTT.

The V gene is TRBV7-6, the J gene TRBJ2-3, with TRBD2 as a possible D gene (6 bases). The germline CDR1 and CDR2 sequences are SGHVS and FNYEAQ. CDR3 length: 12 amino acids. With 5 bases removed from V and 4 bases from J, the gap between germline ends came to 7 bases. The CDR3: CASSGGSDTQYF. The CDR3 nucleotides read TGTGCCAGCAGCGGGGGGTCAGATACGCAGTATTTT.

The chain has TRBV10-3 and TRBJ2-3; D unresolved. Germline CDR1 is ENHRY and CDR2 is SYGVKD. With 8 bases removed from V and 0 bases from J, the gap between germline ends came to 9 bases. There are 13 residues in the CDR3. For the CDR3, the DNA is TGTGCCATCTCCTACGGGAGCACAGATACGCAGTATTTT. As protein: CAISYGSTDTQYF.